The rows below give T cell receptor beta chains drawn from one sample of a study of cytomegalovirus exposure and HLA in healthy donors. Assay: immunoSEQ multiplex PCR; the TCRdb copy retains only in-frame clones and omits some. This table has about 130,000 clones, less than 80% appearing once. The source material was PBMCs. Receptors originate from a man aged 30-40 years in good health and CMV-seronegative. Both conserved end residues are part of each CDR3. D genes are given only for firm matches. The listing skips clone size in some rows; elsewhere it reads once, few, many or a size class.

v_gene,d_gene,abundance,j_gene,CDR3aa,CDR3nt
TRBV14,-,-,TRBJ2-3,CASSQRTITDTQYF,TGTGCCAGCAGCCAAAGGACTATCACAGATACGCAGTATTTT
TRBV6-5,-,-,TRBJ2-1,CASSEVQMYNEQFF,TGTGCCAGCAGTGAAGTCCAGATGTACAATGAGCAGTTCTTC
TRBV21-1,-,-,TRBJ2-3,CASSNQAGRPRRQGSTDTQYF,TGTGCCAGCAGCAATCAAGCCGGACGCCCAAGGCGACAGGGATCCACAGATACGCAGTATTTT
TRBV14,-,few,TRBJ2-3,CASSPSWDTQYF,TGTGCCAGCAGCCCGAGTTGGGATACGCAGTATTTT
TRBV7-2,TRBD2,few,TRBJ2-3,CASRSRGENPDTQYF,TGTGCCAGCCGATCGCGGGGGGAAAATCCAGATACGCAGTATTTT
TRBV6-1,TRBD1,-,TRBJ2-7,CATRQGAGGEQYF,TGTGCCACCCGGCAGGGGGCAGGAGGCGAGCAGTACTTC
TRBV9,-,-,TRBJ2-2,CASGDLQGWSHTGELFF,TGTGCCAGCGGAGACTTACAGGGTTGGTCCCACACTGGGGAGCTGTTTTTT
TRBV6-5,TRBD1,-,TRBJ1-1,CASSSSSVWTGTEAFF,TGTGCCAGCAGTTCCAGTTCAGTATGGACAGGGACCGAAGCTTTCTTT
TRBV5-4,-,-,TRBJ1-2,CASSLAGLGGYTF,TGTGCCAGCAGCTTGGCCGGGTTGGGTGGCTACACCTTC
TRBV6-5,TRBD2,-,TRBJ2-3,CASRQRGGDTDTQYF,TGTGCCAGCAGGCAGCGGGGGGGCGACACAGATACGCAGTATTTT
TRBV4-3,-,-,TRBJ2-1,CASSQGVHTEQFF,TGCGCCAGCAGCCAAGGTGTTCACACTGAGCAGTTCTTC
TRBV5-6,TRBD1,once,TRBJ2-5,CASSFSPTGQLGAETQYF,TGTGCCAGCAGCTTCTCCCCGACGGGACAGTTAGGGGCTGAGACCCAGTACTTC
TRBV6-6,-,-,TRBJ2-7,CASSSPGLISYEQYF,TGTGCCAGCAGTTCTCCGGGACTGATCTCCTACGAGCAGTACTTC
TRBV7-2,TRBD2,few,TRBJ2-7,CASRPSGTLGEQYF,TGTGCCAGCAGACCTAGCGGTACCTTGGGAGAGCAGTACTTC
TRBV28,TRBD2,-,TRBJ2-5,CASRVGLAGLQETQYF,TGTGCCAGCAGGGTGGGACTAGCGGGGCTCCAAGAGACCCAGTACTTC
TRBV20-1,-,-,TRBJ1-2,CSAERGYGYTF,TGCAGTGCTGAGAGGGGGTATGGCTACACCTTC
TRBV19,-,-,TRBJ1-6,CASSMSWQGPSPLHF,TGTGCCAGTAGTATGAGCTGGCAGGGTCCGTCACCCCTCCACTTT
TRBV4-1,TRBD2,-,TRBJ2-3,CASSPGGVLAGVGGTDTQYF,TGCGCCAGCAGCCCCGGAGGGGTACTAGCGGGGGTTGGGGGCACAGATACGCAGTATTTT
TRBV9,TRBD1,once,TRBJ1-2,CASSVELEAGGEGYTF,TGTGCCAGCAGCGTAGAGCTTGAGGCAGGGGGCGAGGGCTACACCTTC
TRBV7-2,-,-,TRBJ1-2,CASSLGNTVYYGYTF,TGTGCCAGCAGCTTAGGAAACACAGTTTACTATGGCTACACCTTC
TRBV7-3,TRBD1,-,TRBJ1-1,CASSPGTETEAFF,TGTGCCAGCAGCCCCGGGACAGAGACTGAAGCTTTCTTT
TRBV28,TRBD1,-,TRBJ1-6,CANRGQVNSPLHF,TGTGCCAATAGGGGGCAGGTTAATTCACCCCTCCACTTT
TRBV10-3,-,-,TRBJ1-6,CAITPGSPNSPLHF,TGTGCCATCACCCCGGGGTCGCCAAATTCACCCCTCCACTTT
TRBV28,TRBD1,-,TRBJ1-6,CASSFPLDRERESPLHF,TGTGCCAGCAGTTTCCCCCTGGACAGGGAACGAGAATCACCCCTCCACTTT
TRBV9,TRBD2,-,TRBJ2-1,CASSGRGGTLNNEQFF,TGTGCCAGCAGCGGACGGGGGGGGACCCTAAACAATGAGCAGTTCTTC
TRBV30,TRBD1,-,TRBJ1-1,CAWSVTRGDTEAFF,TGTGCCTGGAGTGTAACCAGGGGGGACACTGAAGCTTTCTTT
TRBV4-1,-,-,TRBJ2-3,CASSPPLLPQYF,TGCGCCAGCAGCCCCCCCCTCCTCCCGCAGTATTTT
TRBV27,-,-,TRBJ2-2,CASSSQGPLGLTGELFF,TGTGCCAGCAGTTCTCAGGGCCCCTTGGGTCTAACCGGGGAGCTGTTTTTT
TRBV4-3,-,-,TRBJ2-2,CASSREAGNTGELFF,TGCGCCAGCAGCCGAGAAGCGGGGAACACCGGGGAGCTGTTTTTT
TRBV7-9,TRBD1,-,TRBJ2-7,CASSLLQGVKVYEQYF,TGTGCCAGCAGCTTACTACAGGGGGTAAAGGTCTACGAGCAGTACTTC
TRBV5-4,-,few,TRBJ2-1,CASSLGGTSSYNEQFF,TGTGCCAGCAGCTTGGGTGGGACAAGCTCCTACAATGAGCAGTTCTTC
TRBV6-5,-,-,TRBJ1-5,CASRGSWYSNQPQHF,TGTGCCAGCAGGGGCTCTTGGTATAGCAATCAGCCCCAGCATTTT
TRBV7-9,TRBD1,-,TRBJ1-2,CSSSLAPQGGGTF,TGTTCCAGCAGCTTAGCCCCACAGGGGGGGGGCACCTTC
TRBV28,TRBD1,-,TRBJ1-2,CASSSYRDRRRGYTF,TGTGCCAGCAGTTCATACCGGGACAGGCGGCGTGGCTACACCTTC
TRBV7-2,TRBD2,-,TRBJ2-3,CASSSHRGGGTDTQYF,TGTGCCAGCAGCTCTCATAGGGGAGGGGGCACAGATACGCAGTATTTT
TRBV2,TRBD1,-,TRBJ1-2,CASSESAGGNNYGYTF,TGTGCCAGCAGTGAATCGGCAGGGGGAAATAACTATGGCTACACCTTC
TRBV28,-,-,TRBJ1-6,CASRNRLNNSPLHF,TGTGCCAGCAGAAACAGGCTAAATAATTCACCCCTCCACTTT
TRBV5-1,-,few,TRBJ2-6,CASSPTDSGANVLTF,TGCGCCAGCAGCCCGACAGACTCTGGGGCCAACGTCCTGACTTTC
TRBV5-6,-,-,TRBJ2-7,CASSPTMTYEQYF,TGTGCCAGCAGCCCAACAATGACCTACGAGCAGTACTTC
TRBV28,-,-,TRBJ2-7,CASSLFSYEQYF,TGTGCCAGCAGTTTATTCAGCTACGAGCAGTACTTC
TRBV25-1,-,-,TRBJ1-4,CASSESHGYNEKLFF,TGTGCCAGCAGTGAATCTCACGGTTATAATGAAAAACTGTTTTTT
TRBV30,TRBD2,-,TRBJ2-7,CAWSSGGYEQYF,TGTGCCTGGAGCTCGGGGGGCTACGAGCAGTACTTC
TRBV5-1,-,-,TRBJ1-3,CASSPTMHSGNTIYF,TGCGCCAGCAGCCCCACAATGCACTCTGGAAACACCATATATTTT
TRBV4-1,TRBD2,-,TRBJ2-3,CASSRRLAGGADTQYF,TGCGCCAGCAGCCGGAGACTAGCGGGGGGCGCAGATACGCAGTATTTT
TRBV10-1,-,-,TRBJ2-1,CASSDPQRYEQFF,TGCGCCAGCAGCGACCCCCAGCGCTATGAGCAGTTCTTC
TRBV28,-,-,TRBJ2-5,CASSSGVQETQYF,TGTGCCAGCAGCTCCGGGGTCCAAGAGACCCAGTACTTC
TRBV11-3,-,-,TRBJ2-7,CASSLGQSSYEQYF,TGTGCCAGCAGCTTAGGGCAGTCCTCCTACGAGCAGTACTTC
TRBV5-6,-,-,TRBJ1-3,CASSLGPRNTIYF,TGTGCCAGCAGCTTGGGCCCACGGAACACCATATATTTT
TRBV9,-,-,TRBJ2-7,CASSVSGDLSYEQYF,TGTGCCAGCAGCGTATCGGGGGACCTCTCCTACGAGCAGTACTTC
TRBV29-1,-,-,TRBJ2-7,CSVVPDRMAYEQYF,TGCAGCGTTGTACCCGACAGAATGGCCTACGAGCAGTACTTC
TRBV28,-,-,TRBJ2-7,CASSPGHYSYEQYF,TGTGCCAGCAGCCCCGGACATTACTCCTACGAGCAGTACTTC
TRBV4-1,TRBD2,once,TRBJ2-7,CASSLRTSEGDHYEQYF,TGCGCCAGCAGCCTAAGGACTAGCGAGGGGGACCACTACGAGCAGTACTTC
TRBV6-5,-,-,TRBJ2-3,CASSYKGLGTDTQYF,TGTGCCAGCAGTTACAAGGGGTTGGGCACAGATACGCAGTATTTT
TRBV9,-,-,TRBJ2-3,CASSPGHHTDTQYF,TGTGCCAGCAGCCCCGGACACCACACAGATACGCAGTATTTT
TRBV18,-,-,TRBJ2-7,CASSRGPLYEQYF,TGTGCCAGCTCCCGTGGGCCTCTTTACGAGCAGTACTTC
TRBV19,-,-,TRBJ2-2,CASSIDRAGELFF,TGTGCCAGTAGTATAGACAGGGCTGGGGAGCTGTTTTTT
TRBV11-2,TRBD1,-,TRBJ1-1,CASSWGGTGETEAFF,TGTGCCAGCAGCTGGGGGGGGACAGGGGAGACTGAAGCTTTCTTT